This record looks at one T cell receptor beta chain sequence and its context. The antigen is not known. V lost 1 base to trimming and J lost 2 bases, with 13 bases between them. This CDR3 has 16 residues. Germline V gene lookup returns CDR1 SGHTA and CDR2 FQGNSA. The data derive from a study of T-cell reconstitution after alpha-beta-depleted transplantation in children. Study findings and constraints: One year post-transplant, T-cell counts and diversity were largely derived from T cells produced anew.

Researchers prepared the TCRbeta library using unique molecular identifiers, the study reports. TCRdb processed the PCR reads anew with MiXCR; each CDR3 protein has one entry. The profile shows approximately 650,000 distinct CDR3 sequences, around 13% of them singletons. The receptor comes from a girl aged 2 to 10 with congenital amegakaryocytic thrombocytopenia, due to receive a stem cell transplant. Here the sequenced sample was PBMCs, taken before TCRalphabeta/CD19-depleted stem cell transplant. The chain carries TRBV7-2 and TRBJ2-3; D tentatively reads TRBD1 or TRBD2 (5 bases each). The CDR3 spells CASSLGGWDPTDTQYF. In DNA form, the CDR3 reads TGTGCCAGCAGCTTAGGGGGCTGGGACCCCACAGATACGCAGTATTTT. Variable domain in full (rest from reference TRBV7-2 and TRBJ2-3): GAGVSQSPSNKVTEKGKDVELRCDPISGHTALYWYRQSLGQGLEFLIYFQGNSAPDKSGLPSDRFSAERTGGSVSTLTIQRTQQEDSAVYLCASSLGGWDPTDTQYFGPGTRLTVL.